These 14 T cell receptor beta chains originate from one sample sequenced in a study of regulatory T cells in long-lasting Graves disease. The sample's time point: persistent/refractory GD, antithyroid drugs over 5 years with positive TRAb. PBMCs provided the RNA from which the TCR library was made. Construction of the TCR beta libraries employed iRepertoire HTBI primers in conjunction with Arm-PCR of CDR3 regions. A single record per CDR3 protein comes from TCRdb applying MiXCR to the multiplex PCR reads. In the table there are fewer than 400,000 distinct CDR3 sequences, less than 25% of which are singletons. The starting material was peripheral blood mononuclear cells (PBMCs), obtained when the disease was refractory, from a patient treated with antithyroid drugs. Source of these receptors: a female donor with Graves disease.

A remark on this clonotype: A much larger clone differs from this one at a single base, so this may be a read error. The chain employs TRBV7-2 and TRBJ2-7, with D tentatively TRBD1 (5 bases). CDR3 length equals 12 residues. Germline V CDR1 and CDR2: SGHTA, FQGNSA. CDR3 sequence reads: CASSQGFNEEYF. In DNA form, the CDR3 reads TGTGCCAGCAGCCAGGGATTCAACGAGGAGTACTTC.

Many counts were recorded for this clonotype. V and J are TRBV28 and TRBJ1-6; no definite D call. The V and J ends lost 10 bases and 8 bases respectively, with 12 bases between them. The CDR3 consists of 12 residues. In germline, CDR1 is MDHEN, CDR2 SYDVKM. CDR3 DNA: TGTGCCACCCAGGAGGAGGATTCACCCCTCCACTTT. This gives the protein CATQEEDSPLHF.

The rearrangement links TRBV7-9 to TRBJ2-6, with D unresolved. The germline V gene has CDR1 SEHNR and CDR2 FQNEAQ (reference sequence). The CDR3 is 13 residues long. The V and J ends lost 10 bases and 3 bases respectively, with 10 bases between them. The CDR3 sequence is CANSEDGANVLTF. The CDR3 DNA reads as TGTGCCAATTCCGAGGATGGGGCCAACGTCCTGACTTTC.

As to this clonotype: A much larger clone sits a single nucleotide away, making a read error possible. This chain links TRBV7-2 with TRBJ1-6; the D gene is possibly TRBD1 (5 bases). In germline, CDR1 is SGHTA, CDR2 FQGNSA. The CDR3 is 15 residues long. V was pared by 3 bases and J by 9 bases, with 15 bases between. CDR3 in DNA: TGTGCCAGCAGCTTTCGGCAGGGCGCTTTTTCACCCCTCCACTTT. This codes for CASSFRQGAFSPLHF.

This clonotype has a count of ten or more. The gene calls are TRBV5-4 and TRBJ2-5, with 8 bases lining up with TRBD1. The germline CDR1 and CDR2 sequences are SGHNT and YYREEE (reference sequence). This CDR3 has 16 amino acids. V gave up 0 bases and J gave up 1 base; unmatched junction bases: 5. This CDR3 is CASSLGGQGGQETQYF. In DNA form, the CDR3 reads TGTGCCAGCAGCTTGGGTGGACAGGGAGGCCAAGAGACCCAGTACTTC.

This clonotype came up a few times. CDR3 nucleotides: TGTGCCAGCAGCGCTGGGACTAGCGGGAGAACTTTCGAGCAGTACTTC. This translates into CASSAGTSGRTFEQYF. V gene TRBV7-8 combines with J gene TRBJ2-7; 14 bases align to TRBD2. This CDR3 contains 16 residues. Germline CDR1 and CDR2: SGHVS and FQNEAQ. V shed 5 bases and J 6 bases; nucleotides not matched to a gene: 9.

This clonotype was detected many times. The CDR3 spells CASTTDNYGYTF. DNA of the CDR3: TGTGCCAGCACCACCGACAACTATGGCTACACCTTC. V is TRBV5-6 and J is TRBJ1-2; no clear D. V lost 6 bases and J lost 2, with 8 bases in between. Germline lookup yields CDR1 SGHDT and CDR2 YYEEEE. This CDR3 has 12 amino acids.

This clonotype was seen many times. The V and J genes are TRBV7-2 and TRBJ2-5; D is unclear. The CDR3 is 12 amino acids. V was trimmed by 2 bases and J by 4 bases, leaving 5 bases between them. Germline-derived CDR1 and CDR2 are SGHTA and FQGNSA. The CDR3 nucleotides are TGTGCCAGCAGCTTACCGGTAGAGACCCAGTACTTC. Its protein product is CASSLPVETQYF.

The table lists this clonotype with a few counts. This sequence joins TRBV6-4 and TRBJ1-1, with TRBD1 identical over 8 bases. CDR3 length: 16 amino acids. Per germline, CDR1 MRHNA and CDR2 SNTAGT. V was clipped by 3 bases and J by 0 bases; unmatched bases: 6. CDR3 nucleotide sequence: TGTGCCAGCAGTGAACTAAGGACAGGGATGAACACTGAAGCTTTCTTT. This sequence encodes CASSELRTGMNTEAFF.

The J gene is TRBJ2-3, the V gene TRBV12-3 or TRBV12-4; 10 bases agree with TRBD2. CDR3 length: 14 residues. Trimming at V came to 5 bases and at J to 3 bases, leaving 2 bases not matched to a gene. In nucleotides, the CDR3 is TGTGCCAGCAGTCGACTAGCGGGTACAGATACGCAGTATTTT. It is translated as CASSRLAGTDTQYF.

The chain employs TRBV19 and TRBJ1-1; TRBD1 matches at 7 bases. The V segment lost 0 bases and the J segment 2 bases; nucleotides outside the gene matches: 9. The CDR3 contains 17 residues. Germline assignment: CDR1 LNHDA and CDR2 SQIVND (reference sequence). The CDR3 spells CASSIDRRGTDNTEAFF. CDR3 DNA: TGTGCCAGTAGTATAGATAGGCGCGGGACAGACAACACTGAAGCTTTCTTT.

Many counts were recorded for this clonotype. V gene TRBV12-3 or TRBV12-4 combines with J gene TRBJ2-5, with a possible D match to TRBD2 (5 bases). The germline V and J ends were trimmed by 3 bases and 5 bases, with 13 bases remaining between them. This CDR3 comprises 14 residues. CDR3 DNA sequence: TGTGCCAGCAGTTTTATGTCTAGCAAGGAGACCCAGTACTTC. Translating it yields CASSFMSSKETQYF.

This chain joins TRBV7-9 and TRBJ2-5; either TRBD1 or TRBD2 may supply D (6 bases each). The J call may not be correct, given that the DNA end is closer to TRBJ2-7. Germline V gene sequence: CDR1 SEHNR, CDR2 FQNEAQ (reference sequence). The length of the CDR3 is 17 residues. The CDR3 nucleotides are TGTGCCAGCAGCTTAGGCCTGGGGGGCCGTTCCCTCTACGAGCAGTACTTC. It yields the protein CASSLGLGGRSLYEQYF.

This clonotype showed up many times. The V call is TRBV10-1, the J call TRBJ2-7; maybe TRBD2 (5 bases). V lost 3 bases to trimming and J lost 6 bases, with 21 bases between them. The germline gives CDR1 WNHNN, CDR2 SYGVQD (reference sequence). This CDR3 region has 16 residues. The CDR3 loop reads CASSDGSGDNAREQYF. The CDR3 DNA reads TGCGCCAGCAGTGACGGGTCCGGGGATAACGCTCGCGAGCAGTACTTC.